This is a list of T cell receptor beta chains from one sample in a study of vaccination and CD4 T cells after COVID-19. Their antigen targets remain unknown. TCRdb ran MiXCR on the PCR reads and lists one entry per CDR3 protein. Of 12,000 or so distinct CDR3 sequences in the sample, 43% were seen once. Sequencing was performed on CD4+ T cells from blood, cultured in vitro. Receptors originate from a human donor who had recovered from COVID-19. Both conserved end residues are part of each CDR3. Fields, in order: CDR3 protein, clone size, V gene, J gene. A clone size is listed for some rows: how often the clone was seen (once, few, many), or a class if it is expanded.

CDR3 protein: CASSSRTGLRETQYF
clone size: few
V gene: TRBV11-3
J gene: TRBJ2-5

CDR3 protein: CASNSNRGEAFEGYTF
clone size: .
V gene: TRBV6-2/TRBV6-3
J gene: TRBJ1-2

CDR3 protein: CASSVGNTEAFF
clone size: few
V gene: TRBV2
J gene: TRBJ1-1

CDR3 protein: CASSLGAGEQYF
clone size: .
V gene: TRBV27
J gene: TRBJ2-7

CDR3 protein: CASSIYQGSNQPQHF
clone size: few
V gene: TRBV6-1
J gene: TRBJ1-5

CDR3 protein: CASSNPLGDLYSYEQYF
clone size: .
V gene: TRBV6-2/TRBV6-3
J gene: TRBJ2-7

CDR3 protein: CASSRTGNSANYGYTF
clone size: .
V gene: TRBV6-1
J gene: TRBJ1-2

CDR3 protein: CAISERGEGQPQHF
clone size: .
V gene: TRBV10-3
J gene: TRBJ1-5

CDR3 protein: CASSLDGRQGQPQHF
clone size: .
V gene: TRBV7-2
J gene: TRBJ1-5

CDR3 protein: CATSDGGSGELFF
clone size: .
V gene: TRBV24-1
J gene: TRBJ2-2

CDR3 protein: CASSLDRANNSPLHF
clone size: .
V gene: TRBV11-3
J gene: TRBJ1-6

CDR3 protein: CANSYLPQGNGYTF
clone size: .
V gene: TRBV7-9
J gene: TRBJ1-2

CDR3 protein: CASSLDGRSDEKLFF
clone size: .
V gene: TRBV7-6
J gene: TRBJ1-4

CDR3 protein: CASSPLLSTDTQYF
clone size: .
V gene: TRBV18
J gene: TRBJ2-3

CDR3 protein: CASSLVTAQETQYF
clone size: few
V gene: TRBV11-3
J gene: TRBJ2-5

CDR3 protein: CAWGMEGGANNEQFF
clone size: .
V gene: TRBV30
J gene: TRBJ2-1

CDR3 protein: CASRRGGGASEQFF
clone size: .
V gene: TRBV7-2
J gene: TRBJ2-1

CDR3 protein: CSARDTQGRGTYEQYF
clone size: few
V gene: TRBV20-1
J gene: TRBJ2-7

CDR3 protein: CASSLSVNTGELFF
clone size: .
V gene: TRBV27
J gene: TRBJ2-2

CDR3 protein: CASSGQATSYEQYF
clone size: .
V gene: TRBV7-2
J gene: TRBJ2-7

CDR3 protein: CASMRTGGYGYTF
clone size: medium-sized
V gene: TRBV6-1
J gene: TRBJ1-2

CDR3 protein: CASTRGPGGETQYF
clone size: .
V gene: TRBV6-1
J gene: TRBJ2-5

CDR3 protein: CASSKGLAGGPDTQYF
clone size: .
V gene: TRBV11-2
J gene: TRBJ2-3

CDR3 protein: CASSLGTGIISPLHF
clone size: .
V gene: TRBV5-1
J gene: TRBJ1-6

CDR3 protein: CASSLIMRQGLGETQYF
clone size: .
V gene: TRBV11-3
J gene: TRBJ2-5

CDR3 protein: CSAPGGQGIINEKLFF
clone size: medium-sized
V gene: TRBV20-1
J gene: TRBJ1-4

CDR3 protein: CSARDRAENSPLHF
clone size: .
V gene: TRBV20-1
J gene: TRBJ1-6

CDR3 protein: CASSPRQGGYSNYGYTF
clone size: .
V gene: TRBV7-9
J gene: TRBJ1-2

CDR3 protein: CSATSGGNEKLFF
clone size: few
V gene: TRBV20-1
J gene: TRBJ1-4

CDR3 protein: CASSAPGTGGVRNQPQHF
clone size: .
V gene: TRBV6-4
J gene: TRBJ1-5

CDR3 protein: CSVEVTEAFF
clone size: .
V gene: TRBV29-1
J gene: TRBJ1-1

CDR3 protein: CASSLEQGGTEAFF
clone size: .
V gene: TRBV5-1
J gene: TRBJ1-1

CDR3 protein: CASSPTGSGYTF
clone size: .
V gene: TRBV7-9
J gene: TRBJ1-2

CDR3 protein: CASSASGGAFNEQFF
clone size: few
V gene: TRBV2
J gene: TRBJ2-1

CDR3 protein: CASSPYWTGGGNYGYTF
clone size: few
V gene: TRBV18
J gene: TRBJ1-2

CDR3 protein: CASSQGQGPSNQPQHF
clone size: .
V gene: TRBV14
J gene: TRBJ1-5

CDR3 protein: CASSIDPFITGFPEAFF
clone size: few
V gene: TRBV19
J gene: TRBJ1-1

CDR3 protein: CASSSRGGPGEQFF
clone size: large
V gene: TRBV10-1
J gene: TRBJ2-1

CDR3 protein: CASSQASGAEGYTF
clone size: .
V gene: TRBV4-1
J gene: TRBJ1-2

CDR3 protein: CGAGQIYSNQPQHF
clone size: .
V gene: TRBV6-2/TRBV6-3
J gene: TRBJ1-5

CDR3 protein: CSAGPLGFGNLNEQYF
clone size: few
V gene: TRBV20-1
J gene: TRBJ2-7

CDR3 protein: CASSYSSKGLEGWQETQYF
clone size: once
V gene: TRBV6-2/TRBV6-3
J gene: TRBJ2-5